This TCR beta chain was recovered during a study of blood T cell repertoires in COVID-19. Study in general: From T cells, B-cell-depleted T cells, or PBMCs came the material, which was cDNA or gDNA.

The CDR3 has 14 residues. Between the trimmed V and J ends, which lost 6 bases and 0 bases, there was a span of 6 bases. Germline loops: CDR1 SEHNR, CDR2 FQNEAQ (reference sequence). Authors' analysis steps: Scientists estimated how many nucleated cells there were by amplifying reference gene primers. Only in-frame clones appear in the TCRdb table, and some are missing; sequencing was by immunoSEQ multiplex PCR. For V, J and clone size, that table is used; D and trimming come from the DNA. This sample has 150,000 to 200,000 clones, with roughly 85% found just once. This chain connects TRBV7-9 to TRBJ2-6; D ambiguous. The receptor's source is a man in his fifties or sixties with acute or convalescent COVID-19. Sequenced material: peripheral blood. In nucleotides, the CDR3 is TGTGCCAGCAGAAGTAGCTCTGGGGCCAACGTCCTGACTTTC. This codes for CASRSSSGANVLTF.